A selection of T cell receptor beta chains follows, all from one sample in a study of response to subunit inactivated influenza vaccine. TCRdb reanalysed the RT-PCR reads using MiXCR and keeps one entry per CDR3 protein. The sample holds under 500,000 distinct CDR3 sequences, 10% to 11% seen once. The source was PBMCs from blood, collected 40 to 50 days after vaccination. The receptors shown here come from a man in his forties or fifties who received an inactivated influenza vaccine. CDR3s include the opening cysteine and the closing phenylalanine or tryptophan. The D gene is left open where the match is weak. Clone size, where shown, is once, few, many, or a class for clones that have expanded.

v_call	clone_size	d_call	j_call	cdr3_aa	cdr3_nt
TRBV6-1	-	-	TRBJ2-3	CASRPTGASTDTQYF	TGTGCCAGCAGGCCCACAGGCGCTAGCACAGATACGCAGTATTTT
TRBV5-1	-	-	TRBJ1-2	CASSSPDEPGRNLYGYTF	TGCGCCAGCAGCTCTCCGGACGAGCCGGGACGGAATCTTTATGGCTACACCTTC
TRBV12-5	few	-	TRBJ2-1	CASGFGGEQFF	TGTGCTAGTGGTTTTGGGGGTGAGCAGTTCTTC
TRBV4-2	-	-	TRBJ2-3	CASSQESGQSTDTQYF	TGTGCCAGCAGCCAAGAAAGCGGGCAGAGCACAGATACGCAGTATTTT
TRBV20-1	few	TRBD2	TRBJ2-1	CSARPRLAGAAEQFF	TGCAGTGCGCGACCTCGACTAGCGGGAGCCGCTGAGCAGTTCTTC
TRBV28	-	-	TRBJ2-1	CASLGTSSYNEQFF	TGTGCCAGTCTCGGGACAAGCTCCTACAATGAGCAGTTCTTC
TRBV20-1	once	-	TRBJ2-5	CSAITTRQETQYF	TGCAGTGCTATAACCACCCGCCAAGAGACCCAGTACTTC
TRBV27	-	-	TRBJ1-2	CASRQGYYGYTF	TGTGCCAGCAGGCAGGGGTACTATGGCTACACCTTC
TRBV5-1	-	TRBD2	TRBJ2-3	CASSWTSGGGPPSQYF	TGCGCCAGCAGCTGGACTAGCGGGGGGGGACCCCCCTCGCAGTATTTT
TRBV4-3	-	-	TRBJ1-1	CASSHLGRGNTEAFF	TGCGCCAGCAGCCACCTAGGGAGGGGGAACACTGAAGCTTTCTTT
TRBV7-8	few	-	TRBJ1-5	CASSLSPFQEQGQPQHF	TGTGCCAGCAGCTTATCACCCTTTCAGGAACAGGGCCAGCCCCAGCATTTT
TRBV5-6	few	-	TRBJ1-2	CASHKGPGYTF	TGTGCCAGCCATAAAGGACCTGGCTACACCTTC
TRBV5-1	few	TRBD2	TRBJ2-1	CASSLRMSSGGAYNEQFF	TGCGCCAGCAGCTTGAGAATGTCTAGCGGGGGGGCCTACAATGAGCAGTTCTTC
TRBV2	few	TRBD2	TRBJ2-3	CASSEGLAGFTDTQYF	TGTGCCAGCAGTGAAGGGCTAGCGGGATTCACAGATACGCAGTATTTT
TRBV6-2/TRBV6-3	few	-	TRBJ1-5	CASSSLGGQPQHF	TGTGCCAGCAGTTCGCTGGGGGGGCAGCCCCAGCATTTT
TRBV6-1	few	TRBD1	TRBJ1-1	CASRATWDRGDTEAFF	TGTGCCAGCAGAGCGACCTGGGACAGGGGAGACACTGAAGCTTTCTTT
TRBV5-6	many	-	TRBJ1-1	CASSLGGNGAFF	TGTGCCAGCAGCTTGGGGGGGAATGGAGCTTTCTTT
TRBV20-1	-	TRBD2	TRBJ2-1	CSARLPGLAAYNEQFF	TGCAGTGCTAGATTACCCGGCCTAGCGGCCTACAATGAGCAGTTCTTC
TRBV5-1	-	-	TRBJ2-7	CASSLAGPGHRTYEQYF	TGCGCCAGCAGCTTAGCCGGACCGGGACATCGGACCTACGAGCAGTACTTC
TRBV7-2	-	-	TRBJ1-4	CASSLGPGRGLGEKLFF	TGTGCCAGCAGTTTAGGCCCAGGTAGGGGCCTAGGTGAAAAACTGTTTTTT
TRBV10-3	few	-	TRBJ1-2	CATTGDYGYTF	TGTGCCACGACTGGGGATTATGGCTACACCTTC
TRBV12-3/TRBV12-4	many	TRBD1	TRBJ2-3	CASRPTTGVRTDTQYF	TGTGCCAGCAGGCCCACGACAGGGGTGAGAACAGATACGCAGTATTTT
TRBV5-8	many	TRBD1	TRBJ1-1	CASSSRGRNTEAFF	TGTGCCAGCAGCTCCAGGGGGCGGAACACTGAAGCTTTCTTT
TRBV5-1	-	TRBD1	TRBJ2-1	CASSPGQGGFSYNEQFF	TGCGCCAGCAGCCCCGGACAGGGGGGATTCTCCTACAATGAGCAGTTCTTC
TRBV20-1	many	-	TRBJ1-1	CSARGGLANTEAFF	TGCAGTGCTAGAGGGGGTTTGGCGAACACTGAAGCTTTCTTT
TRBV5-1	few	-	TRBJ1-2	CASSLAGGTNGYTF	TGCGCCAGCAGCTTGGCCGGAGGGACCAATGGCTACACCTTC
TRBV18	many	-	TRBJ2-7	CASSPAGQAYEQYF	TGTGCCAGCTCACCAGCAGGGCAGGCCTACGAGCAGTACTTC
TRBV6-1	few	TRBD2	TRBJ2-2	CASSEVAGGFTGELFF	TGTGCCAGCAGCGAAGTGGCGGGGGGCTTTACCGGGGAGCTGTTTTTT
TRBV4-2	few	-	TRBJ2-3	CASSTGDSRADTQYF	TGTGCCAGCAGCACGGGGGACTCCAGGGCAGATACGCAGTATTTT
TRBV24-1	few	-	TRBJ2-1	CATSDLVRAVGEQFF	TGTGCCACCAGTGATTTGGTGAGGGCGGTAGGTGAGCAGTTCTTC
TRBV12-3/TRBV12-4	-	-	TRBJ1-3	CASSLFVSGNTIYF	TGTGCCAGCAGTTTGTTTGTCTCTGGAAACACCATATATTTT
TRBV24-1	-	TRBD1	TRBJ2-2	CATSDGTANTGELFF	TGTGCCACCAGTGATGGGACAGCGAACACCGGGGAGCTGTTTTTT
TRBV6-2/TRBV6-3	few	TRBD2	TRBJ2-1	CASSKLSGGARNEQFF	TGTGCCAGCAGTAAGTTAAGCGGGGGGGCGCGAAATGAGCAGTTCTTC
TRBV3-1	-	-	TRBJ1-1	CASSHPGFTEAFF	TGTGCCAGCAGCCACCCAGGGTTCACTGAAGCTTTCTTT
TRBV20-1	-	TRBD1	TRBJ2-5	CSARDGGTGRSETQYF	TGCAGTGCTAGAGATGGAGGGACAGGGAGGTCGGAGACCCAGTACTTC
TRBV4-2	-	-	TRBJ2-3	CASSRRASPSTDTQYF	TGTGCCAGCAGCCGAAGGGCCAGCCCTAGCACAGATACGCAGTATTTT
TRBV7-9	-	TRBD2	TRBJ2-1	CASSSDGTSGYNEQFF	TGTGCCAGCAGCTCAGATGGGACTAGCGGATACAATGAGCAGTTCTTC
TRBV2	-	-	TRBJ1-5	CASSGQFNQPQHF	TGTGCCAGCAGTGGACAGTTCAATCAGCCCCAGCATTTT
TRBV6-2/TRBV6-3	many	-	TRBJ1-2	CASTHLGRGTRYGYTF	TGTGCCAGCACCCATCTTGGCAGGGGTACCCGCTATGGCTACACCTTC
TRBV6-1	-	-	TRBJ1-2	CASSEEATISRLRGYTF	TGTGCCAGCAGTGAAGAGGCGACAATCAGCCGGTTGAGGGGCTACACCTTC
TRBV9	many	-	TRBJ2-7	CASSVSGDLSYEQYF	TGTGCCAGCAGCGTATCGGGGGATCTCTCCTACGAGCAGTACTTC
TRBV6-2/TRBV6-3	many	TRBD1	TRBJ2-7	CASNQHGTAYEQYF	TGTGCCAGCAACCAGCATGGGACAGCCTACGAGCAGTACTTC
TRBV5-1	few	TRBD1	TRBJ2-7	CASRIDRGYEQYF	TGCGCCAGCAGGATCGACAGGGGCTACGAGCAGTACTTC
TRBV20-1	many	-	TRBJ1-2	CSARDNGYTF	TGCAGTGCTAGAGATAATGGCTACACCTTC
TRBV6-6	few	TRBD1	TRBJ1-2	CASSATGTGYTF	TGTGCCAGCAGTGCGACAGGGACTGGCTACACCTTC
TRBV20-1	few	-	TRBJ1-6	CSAGGSYNSPLHF	TGCAGTGCCGGTGGCAGCTATAATTCACCCCTCCACTTT
TRBV7-6	many	-	TRBJ2-5	CASSLGGSKTETQYF	TGTGCCAGCAGCTTAGGAGGCTCAAAGACAGAGACCCAGTACTTC
TRBV7-2	many	TRBD2	TRBJ2-3	CASSLNPSGISDTQYF	TGTGCCAGCAGCTTAAATCCTAGCGGGATTTCAGATACGCAGTATTTT
TRBV28	many	TRBD1	TRBJ2-5	CASSGNGQGTQETQYF	TGTGCCAGCAGCGGGAATGGACAGGGGACCCAAGAGACCCAGTACTTC
TRBV7-8	-	TRBD2	TRBJ2-1	CASSLLQRGVNNEQFF	TGTGCCAGCAGCTTACTACAGCGGGGGGTAAACAATGAGCAGTTCTTC